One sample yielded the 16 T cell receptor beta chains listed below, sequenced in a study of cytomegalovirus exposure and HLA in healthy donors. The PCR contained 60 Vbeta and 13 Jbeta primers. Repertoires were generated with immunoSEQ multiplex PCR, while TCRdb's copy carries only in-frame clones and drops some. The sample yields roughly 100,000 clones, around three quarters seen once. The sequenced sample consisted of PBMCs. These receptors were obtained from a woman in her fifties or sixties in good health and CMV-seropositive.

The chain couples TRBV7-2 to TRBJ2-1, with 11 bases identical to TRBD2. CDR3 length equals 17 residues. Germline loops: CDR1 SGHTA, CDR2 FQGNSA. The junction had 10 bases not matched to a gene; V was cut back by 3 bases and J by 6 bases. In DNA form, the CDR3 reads TGTGCCAGCAGCTTCGCGGCCGGACTAGCGGGTTTCAATGAGCAGTTCTTC. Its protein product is CASSFAAGLAGFNEQFF.

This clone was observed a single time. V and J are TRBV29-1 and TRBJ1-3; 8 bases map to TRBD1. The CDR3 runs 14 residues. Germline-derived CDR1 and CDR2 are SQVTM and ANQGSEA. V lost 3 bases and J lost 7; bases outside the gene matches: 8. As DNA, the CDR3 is TGCAGCGTTGAGGGGCAGGGGGCGCCGAACACCATATATTTT. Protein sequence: CSVEGQGAPNTIYF.

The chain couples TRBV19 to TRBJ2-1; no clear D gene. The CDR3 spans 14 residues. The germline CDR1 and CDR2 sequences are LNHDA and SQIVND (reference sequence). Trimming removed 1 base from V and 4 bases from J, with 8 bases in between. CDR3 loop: CASSIGDPYNEQFF. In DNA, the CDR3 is TGTGCCAGTAGTATAGGAGATCCATACAATGAGCAGTTCTTC.

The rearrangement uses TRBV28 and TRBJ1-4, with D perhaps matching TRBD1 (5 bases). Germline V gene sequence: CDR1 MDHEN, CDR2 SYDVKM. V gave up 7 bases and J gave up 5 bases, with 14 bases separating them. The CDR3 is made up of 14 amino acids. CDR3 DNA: TGTGCCAGCACCCCGGCGGGGGAAAATGAAAAACTGTTTTTT. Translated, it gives CASTPAGENEKLFF. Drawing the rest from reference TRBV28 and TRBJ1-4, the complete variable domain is DVKVTQSSRYLVKRTGEKVFLECVQDMDHENMFWYRQDPGLGLRLIYFSYDVKMKEKGDIPEGYSVSREKKERFSLILESASTNQTSMYLCASTPAGENEKLFFGSGTQLSVL.

The CDR3 protein is CASSYWAGDNKETQYF. CDR3 sequence (DNA): TGTGCCAGCAGTTACTGGGCCGGGGACAACAAAGAGACCCAGTACTTC. This chain connects TRBV6-5 to TRBJ2-5; D perhaps matches TRBD1 (6 bases). CDR1 is MNHEY and CDR2 is SVGAGI in the germline V gene. V lost 1 base and J lost 3, with 15 bases in between. The CDR3 is 16 residues long.

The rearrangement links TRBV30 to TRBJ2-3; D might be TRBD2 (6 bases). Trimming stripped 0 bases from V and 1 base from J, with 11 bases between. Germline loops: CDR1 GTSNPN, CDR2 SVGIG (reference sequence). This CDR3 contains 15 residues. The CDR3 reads CAWSVRRGRTDTQYF. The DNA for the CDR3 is TGTGCCTGGAGTGTTAGGCGGGGACGCACAGATACGCAGTATTTT.

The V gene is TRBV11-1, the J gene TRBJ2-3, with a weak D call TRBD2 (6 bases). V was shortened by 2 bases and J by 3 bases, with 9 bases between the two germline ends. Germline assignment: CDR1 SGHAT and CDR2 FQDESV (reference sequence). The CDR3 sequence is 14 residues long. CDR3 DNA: TGTGCCAGCAGCTTATTGGCGGGGACAGATACGCAGTATTTT. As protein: CASSLLAGTDTQYF.

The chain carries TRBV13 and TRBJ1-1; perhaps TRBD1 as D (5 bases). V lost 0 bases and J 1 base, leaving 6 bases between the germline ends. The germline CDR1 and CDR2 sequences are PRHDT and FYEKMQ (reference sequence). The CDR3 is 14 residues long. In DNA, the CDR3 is TGTGCCAGCAGCTTAGGAAGGGGGAACACTGAAGCTTTCTTT. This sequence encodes CASSLGRGNTEAFF.

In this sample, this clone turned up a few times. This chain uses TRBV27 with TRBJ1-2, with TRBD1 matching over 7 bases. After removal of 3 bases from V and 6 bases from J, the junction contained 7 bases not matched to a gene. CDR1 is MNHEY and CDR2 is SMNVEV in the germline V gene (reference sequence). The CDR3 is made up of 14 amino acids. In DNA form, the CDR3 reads TGTGCCAGCAGTTTCTCGAACGACAGGGATGGCTACACCTTC. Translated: CASSFSNDRDGYTF.

The CDR3 DNA follows: TGTGCCAGCAGCGTTCGGACAGGACAAGAGACCCAGTACTTC. Its translation is CASSVRTGQETQYF. The chain recombines TRBV9 with TRBJ2-5; 7 bases agree with TRBD1. Per the germline V gene, CDR1 is SGDLS and CDR2 is YYNGEE. Trimming removed 2 bases from V and 2 bases from J; junction bases left unmatched: 3. This CDR3 is 14 amino acids long.

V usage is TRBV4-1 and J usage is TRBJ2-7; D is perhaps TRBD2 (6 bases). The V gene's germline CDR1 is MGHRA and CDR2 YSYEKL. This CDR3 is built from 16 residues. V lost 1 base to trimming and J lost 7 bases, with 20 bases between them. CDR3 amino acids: CASSQGERRVLREQYF. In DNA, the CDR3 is TGCGCCAGCAGCCAAGGGGAACGGAGGGTGCTTCGGGAGCAGTACTTC.

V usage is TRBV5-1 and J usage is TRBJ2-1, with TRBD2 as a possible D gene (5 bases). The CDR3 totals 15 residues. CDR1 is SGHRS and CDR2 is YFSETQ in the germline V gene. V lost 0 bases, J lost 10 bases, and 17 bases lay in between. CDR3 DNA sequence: TGCGCCAGCAGCTTGGTTATTAACGGTTCGGGAGAGCAGTTCTTC. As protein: CASSLVINGSGEQFF.

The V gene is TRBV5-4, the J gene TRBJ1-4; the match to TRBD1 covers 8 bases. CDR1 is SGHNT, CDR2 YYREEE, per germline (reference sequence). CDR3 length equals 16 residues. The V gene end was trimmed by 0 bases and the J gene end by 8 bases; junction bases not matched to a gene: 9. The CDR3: CASSLVAGGLSEKLFF. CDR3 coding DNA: TGTGCCAGCAGCTTGGTGGCAGGGGGCCTCTCGGAAAAACTGTTTTTT.

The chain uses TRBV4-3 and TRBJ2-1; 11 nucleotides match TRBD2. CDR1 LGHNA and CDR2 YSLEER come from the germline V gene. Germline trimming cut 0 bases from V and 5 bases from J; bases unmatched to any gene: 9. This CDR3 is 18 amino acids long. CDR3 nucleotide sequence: TGCGCCAGCAGCCAAGAGTTCTGGGGTAGCGGGGGGGACAATGAGCAGTTCTTC. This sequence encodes CASSQEFWGSGGDNEQFF.

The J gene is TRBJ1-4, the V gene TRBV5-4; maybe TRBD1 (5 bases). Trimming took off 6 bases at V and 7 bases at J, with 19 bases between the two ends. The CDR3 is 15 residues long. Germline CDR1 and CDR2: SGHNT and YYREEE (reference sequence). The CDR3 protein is CASTGRTEGSEKLFF. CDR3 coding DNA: TGTGCCAGCACAGGACGGACGGAGGGGAGTGAAAAACTGTTTTTT.

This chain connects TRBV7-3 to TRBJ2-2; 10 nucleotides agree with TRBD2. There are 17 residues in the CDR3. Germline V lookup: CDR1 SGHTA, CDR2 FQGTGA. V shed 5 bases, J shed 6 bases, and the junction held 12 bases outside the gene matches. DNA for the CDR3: TGTGCCAGCAGCCAATTCACGGCTAGCGGGAGTCCCGGGGAGCTGTTTTTT. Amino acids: CASSQFTASGSPGELFF.